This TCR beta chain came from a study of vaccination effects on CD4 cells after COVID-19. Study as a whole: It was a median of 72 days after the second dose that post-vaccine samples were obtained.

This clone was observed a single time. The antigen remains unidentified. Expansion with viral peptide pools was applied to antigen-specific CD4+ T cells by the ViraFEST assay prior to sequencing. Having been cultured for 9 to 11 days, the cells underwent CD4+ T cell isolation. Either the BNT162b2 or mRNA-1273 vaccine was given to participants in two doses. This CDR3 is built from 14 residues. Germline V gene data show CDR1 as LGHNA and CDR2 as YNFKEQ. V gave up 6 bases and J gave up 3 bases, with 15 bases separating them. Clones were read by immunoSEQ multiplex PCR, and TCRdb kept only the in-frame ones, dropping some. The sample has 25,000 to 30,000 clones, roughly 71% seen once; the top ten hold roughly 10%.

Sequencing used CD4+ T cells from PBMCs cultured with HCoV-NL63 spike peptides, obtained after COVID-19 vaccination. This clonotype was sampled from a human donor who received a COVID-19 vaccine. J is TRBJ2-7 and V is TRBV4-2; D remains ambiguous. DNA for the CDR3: TGTGCCAGCAGGACCGACTGGGGAAGCTACGAGCAGTACTTC. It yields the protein CASRTDWGSYEQYF.